This T cell receptor beta chain is drawn from a study of identical twins. The CDR3 length is 16 residues. CDR1 is MNHEY and CDR2 is SVGEGT in the germline V gene. Losses at the gene ends were 0 bases for V and 2 bases for J; bases not matched to a gene: 4. TCRdb reprocessed the 5' RACE reads with MiXCR, giving one entry per CDR3 protein. The data show about 720,000 distinct CDR3 sequences, approximately 9% seen once. Whole-study results and caveats: Low generation-probability sequences were in excess among twin-shared out-of-frame alpha sequences. Beta out-of-frame sequences displayed a weaker excess of sharing between twins.

This clonotype appeared a few times. Its antigen remains unidentified. Every donor was a healthy Caucasian. The data also belong to a second study, concerning yellow fever vaccine responses in identical twins.

This clonotype was obtained from a young woman in good health. The sample consisted of PBMCs. The chain is built from TRBV6-2 or TRBV6-3 and TRBJ2-3, with 8 bases aligning to TRBD2. CDR3: CASSYSWREVTDTQYF. The CDR3 coding sequence is TGTGCCAGCAGTTACTCCTGGCGGGAGGTCACAGATACGCAGTATTTT.